This T cell receptor beta chain was sequenced for a study of blood T cells in healthy people across ages. Next came a second PCR, run for about 6 to 11 cycles, which used a sample-barcoded 5' primer along with a J-beta primer mix. TCRdb used MiXCR to reprocess the 5' RACE reads, holding one entry per CDR3 protein. The table records about 840,000 distinct CDR3 sequences, roughly 28% of them present only once. V lost 6 bases, J lost 7 bases, and 11 bases stayed unmatched. The germline V gene has CDR1 SGHRS and CDR2 YFSETQ. This CDR3 region has 14 residues. This sample also appeared in a second study, on T cells of mothers and their children.

This chain joins TRBV5-1 and TRBJ2-7; TRBD1 aligns across 9 bases. The sequencing input was blood. This TCR derives from a woman aged 40 to 49 in good health. The CDR3 DNA reads TGCGCCAGCAAAACTGGACAGGGGACAGGAGAGCAGTACTTC. Translated, it gives CASKTGQGTGEQYF.